Here is one T cell receptor beta chain with its context. The data belong to a study of T-cell memory formation after mild COVID-19. TCRdb reprocessed the 5' RACE reads with MiXCR, giving one entry per CDR3 protein. Of hundreds of thousands of distinct CDR3 sequences listed, 25% to 30% are singletons. The CDR3 consists of 16 residues. V dropped 0 bases and J dropped 6 bases, with 18 bases sitting between them. The germline gives CDR1 SEHNR, CDR2 FQNEAQ (reference sequence). The TCR sequence derives from an adult woman who had mild COVID-19 (a few samples of this study predate the infection). Cell type and time point are not known. The chain recombines TRBV7-9 with TRBJ2-7; tentatively, D is TRBD1 or TRBD2 (5 bases each). The specimen was PBMCs or a T cell subset sorted from them (not recorded which). The CDR3 bases are TGTGCCAGCAGCTTAGCGCCCACGGGGCTCACGGGCGAGCAGTACTTC. Translated, it gives CASSLAPTGLTGEQYF. Supplemented by reference TRBV7-9 and TRBJ2-7, the full variable domain reads DTGVSQNPRHKITKRGQNVTFRCDPISEHNRLYWYRQTLGQGPEFLTYFQNEAQLEKSRLLSDRFSAERPKGSFSTLEIQRTEQGDSAMYLCASSLAPTGLTGEQYFGPGTRLTVT.